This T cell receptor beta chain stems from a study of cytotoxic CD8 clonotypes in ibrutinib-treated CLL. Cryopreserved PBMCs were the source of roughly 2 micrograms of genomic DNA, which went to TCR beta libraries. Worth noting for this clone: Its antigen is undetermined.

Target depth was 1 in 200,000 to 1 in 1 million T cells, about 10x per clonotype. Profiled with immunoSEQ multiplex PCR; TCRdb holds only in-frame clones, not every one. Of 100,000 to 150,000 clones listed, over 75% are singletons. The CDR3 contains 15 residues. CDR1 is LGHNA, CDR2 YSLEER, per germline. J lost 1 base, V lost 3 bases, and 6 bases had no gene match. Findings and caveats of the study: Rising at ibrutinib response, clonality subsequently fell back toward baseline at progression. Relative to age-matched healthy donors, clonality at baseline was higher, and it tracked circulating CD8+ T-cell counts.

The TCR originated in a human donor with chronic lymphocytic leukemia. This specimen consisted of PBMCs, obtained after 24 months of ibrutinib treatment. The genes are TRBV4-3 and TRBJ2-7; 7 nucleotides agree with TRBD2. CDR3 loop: CASSHSLADSYEQYF. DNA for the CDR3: TGCGCCAGCAGCCATTCCCTAGCGGATTCCTACGAGCAGTACTTC.